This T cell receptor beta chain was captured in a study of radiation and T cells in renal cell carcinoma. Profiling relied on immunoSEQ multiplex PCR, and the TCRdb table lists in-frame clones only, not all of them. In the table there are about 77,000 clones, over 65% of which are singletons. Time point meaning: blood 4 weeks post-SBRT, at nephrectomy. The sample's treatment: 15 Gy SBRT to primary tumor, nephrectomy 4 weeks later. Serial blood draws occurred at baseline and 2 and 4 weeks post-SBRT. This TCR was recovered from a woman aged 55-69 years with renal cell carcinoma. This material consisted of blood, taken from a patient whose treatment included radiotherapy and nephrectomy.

The CDR3 bases are TGTGCCGCAGGATACCACTCTCAAGAGACCCAGTACTTC. Translated, it gives CAAGYHSQETQYF. V and J are TRBV6-1 and TRBJ2-5; D is undetermined. Germline values: CDR1 MNHNS, CDR2 SASEGT. The CDR3 is 13 residues long. Trimming took 11 bases from V and 2 from J, leaving 15 bases between them.